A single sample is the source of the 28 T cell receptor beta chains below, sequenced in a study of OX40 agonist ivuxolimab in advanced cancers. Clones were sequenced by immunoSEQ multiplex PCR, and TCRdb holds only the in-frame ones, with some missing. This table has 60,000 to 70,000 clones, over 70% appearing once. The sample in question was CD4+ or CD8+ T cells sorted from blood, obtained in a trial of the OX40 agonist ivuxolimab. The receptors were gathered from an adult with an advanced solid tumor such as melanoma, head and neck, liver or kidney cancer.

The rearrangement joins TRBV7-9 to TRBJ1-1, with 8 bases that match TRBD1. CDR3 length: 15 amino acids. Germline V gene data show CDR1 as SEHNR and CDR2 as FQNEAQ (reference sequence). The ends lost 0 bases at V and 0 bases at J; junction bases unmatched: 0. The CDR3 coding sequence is TGTGCCAGCAGCTTAGCGACAGGGGTGAACACTGAAGCTTTCTTT. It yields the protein CASSLATGVNTEAFF.

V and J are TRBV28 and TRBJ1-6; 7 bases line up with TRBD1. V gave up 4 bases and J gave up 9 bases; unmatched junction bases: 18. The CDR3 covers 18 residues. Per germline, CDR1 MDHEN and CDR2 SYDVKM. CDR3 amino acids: CASSWAPHRTGGGSPLHF. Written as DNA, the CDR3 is TGTGCCAGCAGTTGGGCCCCGCACCGGACAGGTGGCGGTTCACCCCTCCACTTT.

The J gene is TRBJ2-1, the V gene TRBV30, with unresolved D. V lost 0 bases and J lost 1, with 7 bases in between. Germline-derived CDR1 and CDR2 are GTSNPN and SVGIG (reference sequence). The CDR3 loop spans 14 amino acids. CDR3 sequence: CAWSVYSSYNEQFF. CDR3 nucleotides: TGTGCCTGGAGTGTCTACTCATCCTACAATGAGCAGTTCTTC.

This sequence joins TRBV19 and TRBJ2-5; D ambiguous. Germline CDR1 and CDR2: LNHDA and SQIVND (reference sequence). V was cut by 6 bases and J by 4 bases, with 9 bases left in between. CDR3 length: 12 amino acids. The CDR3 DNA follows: TGTGCCAGTAGCACGACGGGAGAGACCCAGTACTTC. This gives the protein CASSTTGETQYF.

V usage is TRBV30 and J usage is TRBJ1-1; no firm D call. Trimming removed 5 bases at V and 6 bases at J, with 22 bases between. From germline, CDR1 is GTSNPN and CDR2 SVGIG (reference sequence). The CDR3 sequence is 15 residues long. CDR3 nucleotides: TGTGCCTGGGGGATCCACCGGGAGCGGGCTCCTGAAGCTTTCTTT. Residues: CAWGIHRERAPEAFF.

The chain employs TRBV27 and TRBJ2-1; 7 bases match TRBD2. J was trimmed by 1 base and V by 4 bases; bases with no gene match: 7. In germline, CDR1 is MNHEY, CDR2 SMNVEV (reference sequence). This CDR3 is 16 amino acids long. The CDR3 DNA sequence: TGTGCCAGCAGTTGGGGCGGGAGTGTTTCCTACAATGAGCAGTTCTTC. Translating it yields CASSWGGSVSYNEQFF.

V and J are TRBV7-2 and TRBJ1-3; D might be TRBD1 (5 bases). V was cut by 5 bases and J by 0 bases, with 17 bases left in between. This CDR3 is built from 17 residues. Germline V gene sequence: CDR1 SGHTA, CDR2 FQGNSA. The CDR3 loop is CASSQGGGLDSGNTIYF. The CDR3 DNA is TGTGCCAGCAGCCAAGGTGGGGGATTGGACTCTGGAAACACCATATATTTT.

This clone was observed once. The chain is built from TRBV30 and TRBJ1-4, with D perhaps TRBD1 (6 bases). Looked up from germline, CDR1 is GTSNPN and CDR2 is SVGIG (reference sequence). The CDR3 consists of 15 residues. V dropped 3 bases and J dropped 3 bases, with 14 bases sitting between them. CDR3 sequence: CAWRALGGANEKLFF. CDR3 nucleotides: TGTGCCTGGAGAGCCTTGGGGGGCGCTAATGAAAAACTGTTTTTT. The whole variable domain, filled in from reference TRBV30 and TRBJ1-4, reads SQTIHQWPATLVQPVGSPLSLECTVEGTSNPNLYWYRQAAGRGLQLLFYSVGIGQISSEVPQNLSASRPQDRQFILSSKKLLLSDSGFYLCAWRALGGANEKLFFGSGTQLSVL.

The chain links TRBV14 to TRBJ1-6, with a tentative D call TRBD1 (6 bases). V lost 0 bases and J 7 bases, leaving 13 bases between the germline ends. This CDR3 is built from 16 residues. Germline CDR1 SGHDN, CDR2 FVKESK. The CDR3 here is CASSQDGEGGNSPLHF. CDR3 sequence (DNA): TGTGCCAGCAGCCAAGATGGGGAGGGGGGGAATTCACCCCTCCACTTT.

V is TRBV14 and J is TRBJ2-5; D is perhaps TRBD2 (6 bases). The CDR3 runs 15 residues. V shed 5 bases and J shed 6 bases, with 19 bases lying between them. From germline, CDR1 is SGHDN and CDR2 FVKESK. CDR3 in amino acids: CASSNLLGSSQTQYF. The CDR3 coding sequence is TGTGCCAGCAGCAACCTCCTCGGGAGCAGCCAGACCCAGTACTTC.

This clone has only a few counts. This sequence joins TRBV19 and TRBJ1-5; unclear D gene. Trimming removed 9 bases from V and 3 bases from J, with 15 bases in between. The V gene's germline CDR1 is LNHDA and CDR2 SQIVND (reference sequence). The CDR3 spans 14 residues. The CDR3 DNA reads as TGTGCCAGCCAGGTCGTGGATATCAATCAGCCCCAGCATTTT. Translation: CASQVVDINQPQHF.

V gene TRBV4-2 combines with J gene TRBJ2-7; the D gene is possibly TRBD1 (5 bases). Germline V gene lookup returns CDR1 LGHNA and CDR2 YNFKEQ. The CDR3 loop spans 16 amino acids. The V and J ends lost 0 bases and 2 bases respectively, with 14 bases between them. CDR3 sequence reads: CASSQEGRGFPYEQYF. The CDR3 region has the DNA TGTGCCAGCAGCCAAGAGGGGCGCGGATTCCCCTACGAGCAGTACTTC.

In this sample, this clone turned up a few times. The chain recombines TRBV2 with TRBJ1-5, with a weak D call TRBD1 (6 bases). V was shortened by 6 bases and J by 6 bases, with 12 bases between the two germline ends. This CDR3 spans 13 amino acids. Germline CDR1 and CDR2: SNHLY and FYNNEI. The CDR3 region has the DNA TGTGCCAGCAGATCTGGGGGCGGTCAGCCCCAGCATTTT. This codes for CASRSGGGQPQHF.

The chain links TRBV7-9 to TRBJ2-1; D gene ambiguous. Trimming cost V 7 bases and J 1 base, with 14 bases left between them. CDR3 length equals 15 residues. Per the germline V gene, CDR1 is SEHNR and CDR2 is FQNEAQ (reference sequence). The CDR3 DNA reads TGTGCCAGCATGCTTAGGTTCACTTCCTACAATGAGCAGTTCTTC. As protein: CASMLRFTSYNEQFF.

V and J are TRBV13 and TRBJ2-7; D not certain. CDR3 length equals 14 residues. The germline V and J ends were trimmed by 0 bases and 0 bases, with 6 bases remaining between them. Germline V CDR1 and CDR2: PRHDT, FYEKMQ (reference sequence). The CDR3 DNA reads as TGTGCCAGCAGCTTAGGTGGGGACTCCTACGAGCAGTACTTC. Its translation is CASSLGGDSYEQYF. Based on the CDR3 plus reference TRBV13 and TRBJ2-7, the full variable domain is AAGVIQSPRHLIKEKRETATLKCYPIPRHDTVYWYQQGPGQDPQFLISFYEKMQSDKGSIPDRFSAQQFSDYHSELNMSSLELGDSALYFCASSLGGDSYEQYFGPGTRLTVT.

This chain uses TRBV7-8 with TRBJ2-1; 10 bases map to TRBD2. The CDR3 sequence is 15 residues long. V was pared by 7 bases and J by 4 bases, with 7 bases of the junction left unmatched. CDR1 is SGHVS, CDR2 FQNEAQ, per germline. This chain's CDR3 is CASNPSGGGYNEQFF. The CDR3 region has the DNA TGTGCCAGCAACCCTAGCGGGGGAGGTTACAATGAGCAGTTCTTC.

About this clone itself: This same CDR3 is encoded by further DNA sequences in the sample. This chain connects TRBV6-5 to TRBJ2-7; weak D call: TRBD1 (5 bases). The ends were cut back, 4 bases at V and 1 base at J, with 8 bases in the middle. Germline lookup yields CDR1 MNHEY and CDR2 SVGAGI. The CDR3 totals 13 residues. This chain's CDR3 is CASSLQGSYEQYF. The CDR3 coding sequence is TGTGCCAGCAGTTTGCAGGGTTCCTACGAGCAGTACTTC.

CDR3 nucleotides: TGTGCCAGCAGCCTCGCCCAGGGGTTCTATAATTCACCCCTCCACTTT. Protein product: CASSLAQGFYNSPLHF. The chain recombines TRBV7-2 with TRBJ1-6; TRBD1 might be the D (6 bases). Germline V CDR1 and CDR2: SGHTA, FQGNSA. The germline V and J ends were trimmed by 5 bases and 3 bases, with 14 bases remaining between them. The CDR3 loop spans 16 amino acids.

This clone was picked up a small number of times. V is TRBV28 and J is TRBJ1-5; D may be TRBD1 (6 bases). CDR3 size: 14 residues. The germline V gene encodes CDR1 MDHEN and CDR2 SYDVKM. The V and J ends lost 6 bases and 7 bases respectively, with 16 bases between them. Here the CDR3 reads CASRSGTSRQPQHF. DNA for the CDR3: TGTGCCAGCAGATCCGGGACATCGCGACAGCCCCAGCATTTT.

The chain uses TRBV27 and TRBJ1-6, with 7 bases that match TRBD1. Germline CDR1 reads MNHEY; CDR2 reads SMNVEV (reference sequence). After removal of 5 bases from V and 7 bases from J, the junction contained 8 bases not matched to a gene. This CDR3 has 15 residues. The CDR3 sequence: CASSATGARNSPLHF. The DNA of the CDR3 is TGTGCCAGCAGTGCCACAGGGGCGAGGAATTCACCCCTCCACTTT.

In DNA form, the CDR3 reads TGTGCCAGCAGCCAGACACTCGCCTACGAGCAGTACTTC. Translation: CASSQTLAYEQYF. This chain uses TRBV7-2 with TRBJ2-7; no clear D gene. With 5 bases removed from V and 2 bases from J, the gap between germline ends came to 10 bases. Per germline, CDR1 SGHTA and CDR2 FQGNSA. CDR3 length: 13 amino acids.

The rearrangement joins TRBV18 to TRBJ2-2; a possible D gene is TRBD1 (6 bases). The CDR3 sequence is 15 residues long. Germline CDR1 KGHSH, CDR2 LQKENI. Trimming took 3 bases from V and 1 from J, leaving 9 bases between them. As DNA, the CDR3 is TGTGCCAGCTCACCCGGACAGAGGAACACCGGGGAGCTGTTTTTT. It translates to CASSPGQRNTGELFF.

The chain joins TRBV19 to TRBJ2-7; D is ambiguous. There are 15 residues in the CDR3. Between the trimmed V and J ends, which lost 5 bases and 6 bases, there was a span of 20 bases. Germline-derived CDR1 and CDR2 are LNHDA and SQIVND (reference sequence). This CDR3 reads CASSPWTGSSSEQYF. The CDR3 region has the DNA TGTGCCAGTAGTCCCTGGACGGGTAGCTCCAGCGAGCAGTACTTC.

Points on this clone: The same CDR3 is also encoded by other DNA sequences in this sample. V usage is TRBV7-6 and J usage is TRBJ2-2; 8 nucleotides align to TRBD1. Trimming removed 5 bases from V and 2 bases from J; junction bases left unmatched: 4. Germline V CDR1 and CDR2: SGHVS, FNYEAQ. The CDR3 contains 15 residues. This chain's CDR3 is CASSPGQGNTGELFF. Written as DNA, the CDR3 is TGTGCCAGCAGCCCCGGACAGGGAAACACCGGGGAGCTGTTTTTT.

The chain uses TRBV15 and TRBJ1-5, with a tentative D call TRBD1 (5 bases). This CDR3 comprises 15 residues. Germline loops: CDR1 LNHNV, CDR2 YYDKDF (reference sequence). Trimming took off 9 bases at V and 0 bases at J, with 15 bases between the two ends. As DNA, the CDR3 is TGTGCCACGAGAGAGACAGATTATAGCAATCAGCCCCAGCATTTT. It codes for CATRETDYSNQPQHF. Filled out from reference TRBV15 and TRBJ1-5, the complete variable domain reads DAMVIQNPRYQVTQFGKPVTLSCSQTLNHNVMYWYQQKSSQAPKLLFHYYDKDFNNEADTPDNFQSRRPNTSFCFLDIRSPGLGDTAMYLCATRETDYSNQPQHFGDGTRLSIL.

This chain's CDR3 is CASTSGDPNYGYTF. The CDR3, as DNA: TGTGCCAGCACCTCAGGGGACCCCAACTATGGCTACACCTTC. V and J are TRBV2 and TRBJ1-2; a possible D gene is TRBD1 (6 bases). This CDR3 comprises 14 residues. V was clipped by 7 bases and J by 2 bases, with 14 bases between them. CDR1 and CDR2 from the germline V gene are SNHLY and FYNNEI.

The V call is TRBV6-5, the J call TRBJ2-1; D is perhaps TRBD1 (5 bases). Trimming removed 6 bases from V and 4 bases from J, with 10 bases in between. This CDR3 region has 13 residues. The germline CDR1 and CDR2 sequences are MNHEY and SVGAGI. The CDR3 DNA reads TGTGCCAGCAGACCTGACAGTTACAATGAGCAGTTCTTC. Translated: CASRPDSYNEQFF.

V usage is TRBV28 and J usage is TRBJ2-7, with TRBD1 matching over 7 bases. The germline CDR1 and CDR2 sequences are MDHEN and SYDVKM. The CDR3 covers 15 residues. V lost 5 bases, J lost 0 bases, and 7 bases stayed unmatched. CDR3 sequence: CASSRIGQVSYEQYF. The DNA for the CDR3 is TGTGCCAGCAGTCGGATCGGACAGGTCTCCTACGAGCAGTACTTC. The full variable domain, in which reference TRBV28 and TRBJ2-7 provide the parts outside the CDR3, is DVKVTQSSRYLVKRTGEKVFLECVQDMDHENMFWYRQDPGLGLRLIYFSYDVKMKEKGDIPEGYSVSREKKERFSLILESASTNQTSMYLCASSRIGQVSYEQYFGPGTRLTVT.